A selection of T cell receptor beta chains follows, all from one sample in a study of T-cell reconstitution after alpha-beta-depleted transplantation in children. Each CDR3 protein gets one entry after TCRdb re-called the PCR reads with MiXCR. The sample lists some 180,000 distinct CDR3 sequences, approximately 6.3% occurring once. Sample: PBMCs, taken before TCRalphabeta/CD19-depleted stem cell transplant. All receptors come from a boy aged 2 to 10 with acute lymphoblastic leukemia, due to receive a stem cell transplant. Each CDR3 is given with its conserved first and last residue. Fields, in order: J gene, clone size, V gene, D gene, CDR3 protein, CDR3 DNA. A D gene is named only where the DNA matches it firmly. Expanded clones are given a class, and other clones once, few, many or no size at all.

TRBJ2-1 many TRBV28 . CASGSSEQFF TGTGCCAGCGGATCGTCCGAGCAGTTCTTC
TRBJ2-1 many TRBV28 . CASSPWEGQSYNEQFF TGTGCCAGCAGTCCCTGGGAAGGCCAATCCTACAATGAGCAGTTCTTC
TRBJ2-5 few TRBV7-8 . CATTDIKETQYF TGTGCCACCACGGATATAAAAGAGACCCAGTACTTC
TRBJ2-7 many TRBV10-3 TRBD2 CAISEGGRGQSGSYEQYF TGTGCCATCAGTGAGGGGGGTCGGGGTCAGAGCGGGAGCTACGAGCAGTACTTC
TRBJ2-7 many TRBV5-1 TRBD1 CASSLAWDRGYYEQYF TGCGCCAGCAGCTTGGCCTGGGACAGGGGGTATTACGAGCAGTACTTC
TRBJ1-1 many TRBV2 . CASMGGEAFF TGTGCCAGCATGGGGGGGGAAGCTTTCTTT
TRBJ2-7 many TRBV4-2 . CASSQEHHRVEWDYEQYF TGTGCCAGCAGCCAAGAGCACCACAGGGTCGAGTGGGACTACGAGCAGTACTTC
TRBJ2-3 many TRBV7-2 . CASSPQGTDTQYF TGTGCCAGCAGCCCACAGGGCACAGATACGCAGTATTTT
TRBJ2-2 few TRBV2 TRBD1 CASRGQGGPTGELFF TGTGCCAGCAGAGGACAGGGAGGACCCACCGGGGAGCTGTTTTTT
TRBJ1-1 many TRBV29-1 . CSVGPNRNEAFF TGCAGCGTTGGGCCAAATAGAAATGAAGCTTTCTTT
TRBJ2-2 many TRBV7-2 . CASSLDPSRELFF TGTGCCAGCAGCTTAGACCCATCCCGGGAGCTGTTTTTT
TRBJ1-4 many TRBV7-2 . CASSLSRTNEKLFF TGTGCCAGCAGCTTGAGCCGAACTAATGAAAAACTGTTTTTT
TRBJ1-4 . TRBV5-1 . CASSLARQGPNQKLFF TGCGCCAGCAGCTTGGCCAGGCAGGGCCCCAATCAAAAACTGTTTTTT
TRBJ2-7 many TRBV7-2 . CASREAPGTSKYEQYF TGTGCCAGCAGAGAGGCCCCCGGGACCAGCAAGTACGAGCAGTACTTC
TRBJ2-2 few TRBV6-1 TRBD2 CATFKGLEGGELFF TGTGCCACCTTTAAGGGACTAGAGGGCGGGGAGCTGTTTTTT
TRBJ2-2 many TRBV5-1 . CASSLARELFF TGCGCCAGCAGCTTGGCCCGGGAGCTGTTTTTT
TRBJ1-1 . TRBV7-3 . CASSSDRRNTEAFF TGTGCCAGCAGTTCCGACAGGAGAAACACTGAAGCTTTCTTT
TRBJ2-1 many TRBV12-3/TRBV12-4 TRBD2 CASRTSGGASSDEQFF TGTGCCAGCAGGACTAGCGGGGGGGCAAGTTCCGATGAGCAGTTCTTC
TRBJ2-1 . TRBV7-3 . CASSPSAGEQFF TGTGCCAGCAGCCCATCCGCGGGTGAGCAGTTCTTC
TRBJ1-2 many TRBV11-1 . CASSQLLIPLGDRPNYGYTF TGTGCCAGCAGCCAACTTCTTATCCCCTTGGGGGACCGACCAAACTATGGCTACACCTTC
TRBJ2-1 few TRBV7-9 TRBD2 CASSLGSSGGYNEQFF TGTGCCAGCAGCTTAGGGAGTAGCGGGGGCTACAATGAGCAGTTCTTC
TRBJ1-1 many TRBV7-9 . CASMWGMNTEAFF TGTGCCAGCATGTGGGGGATGAACACTGAAGCTTTCTTT
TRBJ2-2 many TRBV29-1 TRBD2 CSAGGTSGRAAGELFF TGCAGCGCTGGAGGGACTAGCGGGAGGGCCGCCGGGGAGCTGTTTTTT
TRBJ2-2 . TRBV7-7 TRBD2 CASSPVGAGVPGELFF TGTGCTAGCAGCCCCGTCGGGGCGGGGGTACCCGGGGAGCTGTTTTTT
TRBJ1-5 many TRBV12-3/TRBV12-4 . CASSFGGATQPQHF TGTGCCAGCAGTTTTGGGGGGGCTACTCAGCCCCAGCATTTT
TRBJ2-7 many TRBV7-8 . CASSLGGVSYEQYF TGTGCCAGCAGCTTAGGGGGGGTCTCCTACGAGCAGTACTTC
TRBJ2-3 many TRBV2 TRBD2 CASSEWASGRASDTQYF TGTGCCAGCAGTGAATGGGCTAGCGGGAGAGCCTCAGATACGCAGTATTTT
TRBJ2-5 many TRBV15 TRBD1 CATSRGGQWVRETQYF TGTGCCACCAGCAGAGGGGGACAGTGGGTTCGAGAGACCCAGTACTTC
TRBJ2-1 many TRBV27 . CASSLSWGDEQFF TGTGCCAGCAGTTTATCGTGGGGGGATGAGCAGTTCTTC
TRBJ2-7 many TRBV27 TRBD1 CASSPGQPPVVQYF TGTGCCAGCAGCCCGGGACAGCCTCCTGTCGTGCAGTACTTC
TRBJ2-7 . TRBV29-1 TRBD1 CSVRTGAQNEQYF TGCAGCGTCAGGACAGGGGCTCAGAACGAGCAGTACTTC
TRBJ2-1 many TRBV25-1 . CASSERGRYNEQFF TGTGCCAGCAGTGAACGGGGTCGATACAATGAGCAGTTCTTC
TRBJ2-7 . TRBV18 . CASSPLDGGVYEQYF TGTGCCAGCTCACCACTGGACGGGGGCGTCTACGAGCAGTACTTC
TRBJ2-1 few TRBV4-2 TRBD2 CASSRERERAVEQFF TGTGCCAGCAGCCGCGAGCGGGAGCGGGCGGTTGAGCAGTTCTTC
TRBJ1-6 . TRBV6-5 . CASSYSPGNSPLHF TGTGCCAGCAGTTACTCCCCGGGCAATTCACCCCTCCACTTT
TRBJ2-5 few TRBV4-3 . CASSQEPLELETQYF TGCGCCAGCAGCCAAGAACCCCTAGAATTGGAGACCCAGTACTTC
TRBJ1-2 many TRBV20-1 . CSAREWGRENYGYTF TGCAGTGCTAGAGAATGGGGCAGAGAGAACTATGGCTACACCTTC
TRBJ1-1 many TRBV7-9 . CASSLGHLNPEAFF TGTGCCAGCAGCTTGGGACACCTGAACCCTGAAGCTTTCTTT
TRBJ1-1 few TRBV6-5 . CASSKRGTLDTEAFF TGTGCCAGCTCAAAGCGGGGGACGTTGGACACTGAAGCTTTCTTT
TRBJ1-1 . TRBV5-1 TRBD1 CASREPGQKTEAFF TGCGCCAGCAGGGAGCCGGGACAGAAGACTGAAGCTTTCTTT
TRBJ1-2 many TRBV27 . CASTPSGGHGYTF TGTGCCAGCACCCCTTCTGGGGGCCATGGCTACACCTTC
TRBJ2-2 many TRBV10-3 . CAISLFGGLSVNAGELFF TGTGCCATCAGTCTCTTTGGGGGGCTGAGCGTGAATGCCGGGGAGCTGTTTTTT
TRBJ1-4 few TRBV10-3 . CAISDRGREPKRLFF TGTGCCATCAGTGATCGGGGGCGCGAACCCAAAAGACTGTTTTTT
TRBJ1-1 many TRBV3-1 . CASSQGVSDTEAFF TGTGCCAGCAGCCAAGGGGTTTCGGACACTGAAGCTTTCTTT
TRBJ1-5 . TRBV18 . CASSTWGGKDQPQHF TGTGCCAGCTCAACATGGGGGGGGAAGGATCAGCCCCAGCATTTT
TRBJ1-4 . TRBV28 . CASSREGKLFF TGTGCCAGCAGCAGGGAGGGAAAACTGTTTTTT
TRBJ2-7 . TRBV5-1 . CASSLSYRTYEQYF TGCGCCAGCAGCTTGTCATACAGAACCTACGAGCAGTACTTC
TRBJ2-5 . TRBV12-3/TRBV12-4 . CATDTSRSKTQYF TGTGCCACCGACACTTCGAGGAGCAAGACCCAGTACTTC
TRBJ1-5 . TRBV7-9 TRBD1 CASSQGQGAQSNQPQHF TGTGCCAGCAGCCAGGGACAGGGGGCACAAAGCAATCAGCCCCAGCATTTT
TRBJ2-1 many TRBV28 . CASSFDFYNEQFF TGTGCCAGCAGTTTTGATTTCTACAATGAGCAGTTCTTC
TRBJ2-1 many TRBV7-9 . CASSSLRGRNEQFF TGTGCCAGCAGCTCGTTGAGGGGTAGAAATGAGCAGTTCTTC
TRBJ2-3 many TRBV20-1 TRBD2 CSARAVAGVLTDTQYF TGCAGTGCTAGAGCCGTAGCGGGGGTTCTCACAGATACGCAGTATTTT
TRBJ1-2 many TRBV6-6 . CASSYGPIYGYTF TGTGCCAGCAGTTACGGTCCGATCTATGGCTACACCTTC
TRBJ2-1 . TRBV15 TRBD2 CATSTQRGNEQFF TGTGCCACCAGCACCCAGCGGGGTAATGAGCAGTTCTTC
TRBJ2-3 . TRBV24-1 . CATSDFANTQYF TGTGCCACCAGTGATTTCGCTAATACGCAGTATTTT